These T cell receptor beta chains were read from a single sample in a study of blood T cell repertoires in COVID-19. TCRdb's table, derived via immunoSEQ multiplex PCR, lists solely in-frame clones and lacks some. The sample includes 150,000 to 200,000 clones, about 85% of them seen just once. The sample comprised peripheral blood. These receptors came from a man younger than 35 with acute or convalescent COVID-19. Each CDR3 is given with its conserved first and last residue. D genes are given only for firm matches. Only part of the rows carry a size: once, few, many, or a class if the clone is expanded.

NA	TRBV9	NA	TRBJ1-3	TGTGCCAGCAGCGCGGGGAGCTCTGGAAACACCATATATTTT	CASSAGSSGNTIYF
NA	TRBV16	NA	TRBJ1-6	TGTGCCAGCAGCCCACCCACAGGGACCGATTCACCCCTCCACTTT	CASSPPTGTDSPLHF
NA	TRBV7-6	TRBD1	TRBJ2-3	TGTGCCAGCAGCATGGCACCGGGACAGGGGGCTAGTCCCGGCACAGATACGCAGTATTTT	CASSMAPGQGASPGTDTQYF
NA	TRBV5-1	NA	TRBJ2-3	TGCGCCAGCAGCCGGCGGTACACAGATACGCAGTATTTT	CASSRRYTDTQYF
NA	TRBV10-3	TRBD2	TRBJ2-3	TGTGCCATCAGTGACCCCGGACTAGCGGGGGTGACGGCAGATACGCAGTATTTT	CAISDPGLAGVTADTQYF
NA	TRBV23-1	NA	TRBJ2-5	TGCGCCAGCAGTCCTGAGACCAGGGGTTTCGAGACCCAGTACTTC	CASSPETRGFETQYF
NA	TRBV14	NA	TRBJ1-1	TGTGCCAGCAGCCCACCCGGGATGAACACTGAAGCTTTCTTT	CASSPPGMNTEAFF
NA	TRBV6-6	TRBD1	TRBJ1-4	TGTGCCAGCAGTTACTCGACAGGGGGATCAGAAAAACTGTTTTTT	CASSYSTGGSEKLFF
NA	TRBV30	TRBD1	TRBJ1-2	TGTGCCCGAGGGGGCAACTATGGCTACACCTTC	CARGGNYGYTF
NA	TRBV5-4	NA	TRBJ1-2	TGTGCCAGCAGCCCGGGCGCGGGACTAAGTAACTATGGCTACACCTTC	CASSPGAGLSNYGYTF
NA	TRBV6-4	NA	TRBJ2-2	TGTGCCAGCAGTGAAACAGGGACCGGGGAGCTGTTTTTT	CASSETGTGELFF
NA	TRBV2	NA	TRBJ2-7	TGTGCCAGCACCCGGGATGCAACCTACGAGCAGTACTTC	CASTRDATYEQYF
NA	TRBV7-8	TRBD1	TRBJ1-5	TGTGCCAGCAGTACCCGGGACAGGGACGGCAATCAGCCCCAGCATTTT	CASSTRDRDGNQPQHF
NA	TRBV25-1	NA	TRBJ2-2	TGTGCCAGCAGTGTTGACAGCGGGGAGCTGTTTTTT	CASSVDSGELFF
NA	TRBV4-1	NA	TRBJ2-3	TGCGCCAGCAGCCCACGGGGGACCACAGATACGCAGTATTTT	CASSPRGTTDTQYF
NA	TRBV18	NA	TRBJ2-3	TGTGCCAGCTCACCACGGGGCGATAGCACAGATACGCAGTATTTT	CASSPRGDSTDTQYF
NA	TRBV4-1	NA	TRBJ1-1	TGCGCCAGCAGCCAAACAGGGTTATTGAACACTGAAGCTTTCTTT	CASSQTGLLNTEAFF
once	TRBV24-1	TRBD1	TRBJ2-3	TGTGCCACCTCGAGTCCCGGGACAGGGGGCGGAGATACGCAGTATTTT	CATSSPGTGGGDTQYF
NA	TRBV6-6	TRBD2	TRBJ2-1	TGTGCCACCTCTTGGCTAGCGGGGAATGGTGAGCAGTTCTTC	CATSWLAGNGEQFF
NA	TRBV7-6	TRBD1	TRBJ2-3	TGTGCCAGCAGCCAGAGGGGACAGCGAACAGATACGCAGTATTTT	CASSQRGQRTDTQYF
NA	TRBV30	TRBD1	TRBJ2-7	TGTGCCTGGACCAGGGGGAGCGAGCAGTACTTC	CAWTRGSEQYF
NA	TRBV2	TRBD1	TRBJ1-5	TGTGCCAGCAGCGAGGGACAGGGCTATCAGCCCCAGCATTTT	CASSEGQGYQPQHF
NA	TRBV11-3	NA	TRBJ2-3	TGTGCCAGCAGCTTAGCGGGTGGGTCCACCACCGCGCAGTATTTT	CASSLAGGSTTAQYF
NA	TRBV5-1	TRBD1	TRBJ2-2	TGCGCCAGCAGCTTGGGGACAGGGGGAATCCTCACCGGGGAGCTGTTTTTT	CASSLGTGGILTGELFF
NA	TRBV9	TRBD1	TRBJ1-5	TGTGCCAGCAGCGTGAGTGGACAGGCAAATCAGCCCCAGCATTTT	CASSVSGQANQPQHF
once	TRBV12-3/TRBV12-4	TRBD1	TRBJ1-2	TGTGCCAGCAGTCCACAGGGGACCTATGGCTACACCTTC	CASSPQGTYGYTF
NA	TRBV5-6	NA	TRBJ2-5	TGTGCCAGCAGCTCGAACGGGGGAGGAGAGACCCAGTACTTC	CASSSNGGGETQYF
NA	TRBV19	NA	TRBJ2-3	TGTGCCAGTCGTATTACAGGGTCTCCCACAGATACGCAGTATTTT	CASRITGSPTDTQYF
NA	TRBV7-9	TRBD1	TRBJ1-5	TGTGCCAGCAGCTATTACGGGACAGGGACTAGCAATCAGCCCCAGCATTTT	CASSYYGTGTSNQPQHF
NA	TRBV10-2	NA	TRBJ1-1	TGCGCCAGCACACTTCAGGGGTACACTGAAGCTTTCTTT	CASTLQGYTEAFF
few	TRBV4-2	NA	TRBJ1-2	TGTGCCAGCAGCCAAGAAGGGGGCTATGGCTACACCTTC	CASSQEGGYGYTF
NA	TRBV24-1	TRBD2	TRBJ2-5	TGTGCCACCAGTGACCCTGGACTAGCGGGGGGGCAGGCCCAGTACTTC	CATSDPGLAGGQAQYF
NA	TRBV3-1/TRBV3-2	NA	TRBJ1-4	TGTGCCAGCAGCCAAGATACGACATCAACTAATGAAAAACTGTTTTTT	CASSQDTTSTNEKLFF
NA	TRBV6-5	NA	TRBJ1-1	TGTGCCAGCAGTTACGGGAGTAACACTGAAGCTTTCTTT	CASSYGSNTEAFF
NA	TRBV11-2	TRBD1	TRBJ2-5	TGTGCCAGCAGCTTAGGACGGCAGGGGGCGGGGGAGACCCAGTACTTC	CASSLGRQGAGETQYF
NA	TRBV7-8	TRBD1	TRBJ2-2	TGTGCCAGCAGCGAAAGGACAGGGGGCACCGGGGAGCTGTTTTTT	CASSERTGGTGELFF
NA	TRBV12-3/TRBV12-4	TRBD1	TRBJ1-4	TGTGCCGGACAGGGGGCTGGGGAAAAACTGTTTTTT	CAGQGAGEKLFF
NA	TRBV7-9	TRBD2	TRBJ2-1	TGTGCCAGCAGCTTGGGACTAGCGGGGGGCCGTGAGCAGTTCTTC	CASSLGLAGGREQFF
NA	TRBV4-1	NA	TRBJ2-5	TGCGCCAGCAGCCTTGTCGGGGGTGGGGAGACCCAGTACTTC	CASSLVGGGETQYF
once	TRBV12-3/TRBV12-4	NA	TRBJ1-5	TGTGCCAGCAGTTTTCATAATCAGCCCCAGCATTTT	CASSFHNQPQHF
NA	TRBV19	NA	TRBJ1-6	TGTGCCAGTAGTGACGACAGCTCCTATAATTCACCCCTCCACTTT	CASSDDSSYNSPLHF
NA	TRBV5-1	TRBD1	TRBJ1-1	TGCGCCAGCGCTGGGACAGGGAACACTGAAGCTTTCTTT	CASAGTGNTEAFF
NA	TRBV7-3	NA	TRBJ2-7	TGTGCCAGCAGCTTAAGTTCCGGGAGCTCCTACGAGCAGTACTTC	CASSLSSGSSYEQYF
NA	TRBV9	TRBD1	TRBJ1-1	TGTGCCAGCAGCGTAGCAGTTGCAGGGGGGAGGACTGAAGCTTTCTTT	CASSVAVAGGRTEAFF
NA	TRBV6-1	NA	TRBJ1-1	TGTGCCAGCAGTGAATCCACTCTCAACACTGAAGCTTTCTTT	CASSESTLNTEAFF
NA	TRBV9	NA	TRBJ1-3	TGTGCCAGCAGCGCGAGATATAAACCACAGGGACCCTCTGGAAACACCATATATTTT	CASSARYKPQGPSGNTIYF
NA	TRBV19	TRBD1	TRBJ2-3	TGTGCCAGTAGCCAAGGGACAGGACGGCAGTATTTT	CASSQGTGRQYF
NA	TRBV10-1	TRBD2	TRBJ2-5	TGCGCCAGCAGTGAAACAGCGGGGGACCAAGAGACCCAGTACTTC	CASSETAGDQETQYF
NA	TRBV9	NA	TRBJ2-7	TGTGCCAGCAGTCCTGGACAGTTTTCCTACGAGCAGTACTTC	CASSPGQFSYEQYF
NA	TRBV6-5	TRBD1	TRBJ1-4	TGTGCCAGCAGCTCAATCAGACAGGGGCCCCTAAAACTGTTTTTT	CASSSIRQGPLKLFF
NA	TRBV3-1/TRBV3-2	TRBD1	TRBJ1-1	TGTGCCAGCAGCCAGGGGACAGGGAAAATGGCTTTCTTT	CASSQGTGKMAFF
NA	TRBV20-1	TRBD1	TRBJ1-1	TGCAGTGCTTGCCGGGACAGGGAAGCTTTCTTT	CSACRDREAFF
NA	TRBV5-1	TRBD1	TRBJ1-1	TGCGCCAGCAGTAACCCCGGGACAGGGACGACTTTCTTT	CASSNPGTGTTFF
NA	TRBV27	NA	TRBJ2-3	TGTGCCAGCACCCTTCGGGGAACAGATACGCAGTATTTT	CASTLRGTDTQYF